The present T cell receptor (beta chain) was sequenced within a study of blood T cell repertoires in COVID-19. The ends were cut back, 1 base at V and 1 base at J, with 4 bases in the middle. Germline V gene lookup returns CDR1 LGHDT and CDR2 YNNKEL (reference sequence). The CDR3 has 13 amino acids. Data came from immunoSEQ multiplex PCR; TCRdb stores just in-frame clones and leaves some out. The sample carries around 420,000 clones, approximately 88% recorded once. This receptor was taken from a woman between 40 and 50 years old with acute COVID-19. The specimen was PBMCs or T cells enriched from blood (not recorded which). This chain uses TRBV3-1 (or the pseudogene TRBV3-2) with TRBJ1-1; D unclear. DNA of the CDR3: TGTGCCAGCAGCCAAGCTAGGAACACTGAAGCTTTCTTT. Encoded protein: CASSQARNTEAFF.